Listed here is a single TCR beta chain. These data come from a study of blood T cell repertoires in COVID-19. About the study: PBMCs, B-cell-depleted T cells, or T cells were the source of the cDNA or gDNA that made up the material.

Germline V gives CDR1 SGHDN, CDR2 FVKESK. V dropped 1 base and J dropped 6; count of bases not matched to a gene: 10. The CDR3 sequence is 16 residues long. Here immunoSEQ multiplex PCR was the method, and the copy in TCRdb shows in-frame clones only, minus some. This sample has hundreds of thousands of clones, with 83% found just once. Sequencing used PBMCs or T cells enriched from blood (not recorded which). V and J are TRBV14 and TRBJ1-2; 8 bases map to TRBD1. The sequence was collected from a woman in her 40s who had been exposed to COVID-19. The CDR3 loop reads CASSQGPTAGGDGYTF. CDR3 DNA sequence: TGTGCCAGCAGCCAAGGCCCCACGGCAGGGGGCGATGGCTACACCTTC.